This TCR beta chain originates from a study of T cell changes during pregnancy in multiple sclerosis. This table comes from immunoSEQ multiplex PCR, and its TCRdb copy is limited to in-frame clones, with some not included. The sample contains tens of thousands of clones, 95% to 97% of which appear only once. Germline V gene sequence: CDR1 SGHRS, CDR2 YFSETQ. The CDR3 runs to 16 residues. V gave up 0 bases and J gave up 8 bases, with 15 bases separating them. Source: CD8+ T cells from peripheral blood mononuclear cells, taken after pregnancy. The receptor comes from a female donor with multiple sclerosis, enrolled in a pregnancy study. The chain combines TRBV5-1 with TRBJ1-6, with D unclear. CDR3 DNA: TGCGCCAGCAGCTTGGTATCGGAGGAAGTGGATTCACCCCTCCACTTT. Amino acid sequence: CASSLVSEEVDSPLHF.